This is a list of T cell receptor beta chains from one sample in a study of Graves' ophthalmopathy and Graves' hyperthyroidism. TCRdb passed the multiplex PCR reads through MiXCR, listing each CDR3 protein once. The sample includes around 340,000 distinct CDR3 sequences, roughly 16% seen only once; the top ten take around an eighth. Sequencing used peripheral blood. These receptors were obtained from an adult man with Graves' ophthalmopathy. The CDR3 runs from the conserved cysteine through the conserved F or W. The D gene is left open where the match is weak. A row's size may be missing; if present it is once, few, many or a size class.

TRBV6-5	TRBD1	many	TRBJ1-1	CASSRTGGPTEAFF	TGTGCCAGCAGTAGGACAGGGGGTCCCACTGAAGCTTTCTTT
TRBV25-1	TRBD1	NA	TRBJ2-2	CASSEYQGQGGHTRTGELFF	TGTGCCAGCAGTGAATATCAGGGACAGGGAGGGCATACAAGGACCGGGGAGCTGTTTTTT
TRBV20-1	NA	many	TRBJ2-7	CSPKRRAGYEQYF	TGCAGTCCCAAGAGGAGGGCGGGCTACGAGCAGTACTTC
TRBV28	NA	NA	TRBJ1-5	CASSDEGSRRPQHF	TGTGCCAGCAGCGACGAAGGGTCCCGTCGGCCCCAGCATTTT
TRBV6-2/TRBV6-3	NA	many	TRBJ1-3	CASAGHSGNTIYF	TGTGCCAGTGCGGGGCACTCTGGAAACACCATATATTTT
TRBV13	TRBD1	many	TRBJ2-7	CASSGQGHSVQYF	TGTGCCAGCAGCGGACAGGGGCATAGCGTGCAGTACTTC
TRBV6-2/TRBV6-3	TRBD1	many	TRBJ2-7	CASSYPGQGRDYEQYF	TGTGCCAGCAGTTACCCCGGACAGGGTAGGGATTACGAGCAGTACTTC
TRBV19	NA	many	TRBJ1-6	CASSPTTDSPLHF	TGTGCCAGTAGTCCGACAACGGATTCACCCCTCCACTTT
TRBV27	NA	once	TRBJ2-7	CASSYHPGLNYEQSF	TGTGCCAGCAGTTATCACCCGGGACTTAACTACGAGCAGTCCTTC
TRBV7-3	NA	NA	TRBJ1-5	CASSSDSHQPQHF	TGTGCCAGCAGCTCGGACAGCCATCAGCCCCAGCATTTT
TRBV6-1	TRBD1	many	TRBJ2-5	CASRRGTGGLETQYF	TGTGCCAGCAGACGCGGGACAGGGGGCCTGGAGACCCAGTACTTC
TRBV4-1	NA	many	TRBJ1-2	CASSQDAYYGYTF	TGCGCCAGCAGCCAAGATGCCTACTATGGCTACACCTTC
TRBV28	NA	many	TRBJ1-1	CASTYLRKWTEAFF	TGTGCCAGCACTTACTTGCGGAAGTGGACTGAAGCTTTCTTT
TRBV6-2/TRBV6-3	NA	many	TRBJ1-1	CASSYSTGTEAFF	TGTGCCAGCAGTTACTCGACCGGGACTGAAGCTTTCTTT